This T cell receptor (beta chain) came from a study of a mutant IDH1 vaccine in newly diagnosed glioma. Findings and limits, study-wide: Pseudoprogression appeared unlinked to shifts in leading peripheral T cell clonotypes.

Time point noted: week 23, last vaccination. Doses of 300 ug of mutant IDH1 20-mer peptide were given with topical imiquimod. Patients carried new grade 3 or 4 IDH1-mutant astrocytomas lacking nuclear ATRX. Produced via immunoSEQ multiplex PCR; TCRdb's table is partial and in-frame only. The data contain tens of thousands of clones, roughly 85% of them singletons. A note on this clone: Its target is unknown.

Germline V gene data show CDR1 as SGHTA and CDR2 as FQGTGA. CDR3 length: 13 amino acids. V shed 2 bases and J shed 7 bases, with 9 bases lying between them. The input for sequencing was PBMCs, taken from a glioma patient whose treatment included an IDH1 peptide vaccine. The receptor was isolated from a man aged 25-45 years with glioma. Some clones in this sample may be carry-over from other donors' samples. V gene TRBV7-3 combines with J gene TRBJ2-1, with D possibly matching TRBD2 (6 bases). This CDR3 reads CASSLYRGNEQFF. CDR3 DNA sequence: TGTGCCAGCAGCTTATACCGGGGGAATGAGCAGTTCTTC.